Following are 19 T cell receptor beta chains from one sample sequenced in a study of blood T cell repertoires in COVID-19. Profiling relied on immunoSEQ multiplex PCR, and the TCRdb table lists in-frame clones only, not all of them. Of under 300,000 clones in the sample, roughly 82% were seen once. The sample consisted of peripheral blood. These receptors came from a man older than 75 with acute or convalescent COVID-19.

The V call is TRBV10-3, the J call TRBJ2-5, with a possible D match to TRBD1 (6 bases). The CDR3 loop spans 13 amino acids. Germline V gene lookup returns CDR1 ENHRY and CDR2 SYGVKD. The V end was cut by 3 bases, the J end by 5 bases, with 10 bases between. CDR3 protein: CAISEGQSETQYF. The CDR3 DNA reads TGTGCCATCAGTGAAGGACAGAGTGAGACCCAGTACTTC.

The chain carries TRBV23-1 and TRBJ1-1, with D uncertain. TRBV23-1 qualifies as an ORF whose function is uncertain. V was pared by 7 bases and J by 1 base, with 19 bases between. The CDR3 covers 16 residues. The CDR3 is CASTLGVGRTNTEAFF. For the CDR3, the DNA is TGCGCCAGCACCTTGGGAGTTGGGCGGACGAACACTGAAGCTTTCTTT.

The chain employs TRBV4-1 and TRBJ2-1, with a possible D match to TRBD2 (6 bases). Germline assignment: CDR1 MGHRA and CDR2 YSYEKL. V lost 2 bases, J lost 0 bases, and 14 bases lay in between. The CDR3 is made up of 17 amino acids. The DNA for the CDR3 is TGCGCCAGCAGCCAATGGGGACTTAAGAGCTCCTACAATGAGCAGTTCTTC. Residues: CASSQWGLKSSYNEQFF.

The CDR3 region is CASSRTAGEQYF. CDR3 coding DNA: TGTGCCAGCAGCCGGACAGCCGGCGAGCAGTACTTC. The chain uses TRBV3-1 (or the pseudogene TRBV3-2) and TRBJ2-7, with D maybe TRBD1 (6 bases). The V gene lost 4 bases and the J gene lost 6 bases, with 10 bases spanning the gap. The CDR3 runs to 12 residues. CDR1 and CDR2 (germline): LGHDT, YNNKEL (reference sequence).

The count of this clone is one. The gene calls are TRBV28 and TRBJ1-2; D may be TRBD1 (6 bases). This CDR3 contains 15 residues. Trimming pared 5 bases from V and 1 base from J, leaving 14 bases between. In germline, CDR1 is MDHEN, CDR2 SYDVKM. The CDR3 loop is CASSPGDIFNYGYTF. The CDR3 nucleotides read TGTGCCAGCAGTCCAGGGGACATTTTTAACTATGGCTACACCTTC.

This clone was seen a single time. The J gene is TRBJ1-1, the V gene TRBV29-1; D is possibly TRBD1 (6 bases). Trimming stripped 7 bases from V and 1 base from J, with 13 bases between. CDR1 is SQVTM, CDR2 ANQGSEA, per germline. The length of the CDR3 is 13 residues. Here the CDR3 DNA reads TGCAGCGCGTTAAGGGGGACGAACACTGAAGCTTTCTTT. It encodes CSALRGTNTEAFF.

The chain carries TRBV21-1 and TRBJ1-5; TRBD1 was called by the table and not checked on the DNA. TRBV21-1 represents a pseudogene. The CDR3 extends over 16 amino acids. Here the CDR3 DNA reads TGTGCCAGCAGCAAACCCACAGGCCTTAGCAATCAGCCCCAGCATTTT. It specifies CASSKPTGLSNQPQHF.

The chain has TRBV5-4 and TRBJ1-3; D is undetermined. Trimming took off 4 bases at V and 1 base at J, with 15 bases between the two ends. The CDR3 is 16 amino acids. The germline gives CDR1 SGHNT, CDR2 YYREEE (reference sequence). In DNA, the CDR3 is TGTGCCAGCAGCAAATCAACCGTAACATCTGGAAACACCATATATTTT. Its protein product is CASSKSTVTSGNTIYF.

The chain couples TRBV24-1 to TRBJ2-5, with 9 bases that match TRBD2. CDR1 is KGHDR and CDR2 is SFDVKD in the germline V gene. This CDR3 has 17 amino acids. After removal of 4 bases from V and 5 bases from J, the junction contained 13 bases not matched to a gene. The CDR3 DNA reads as TGTGCCACCAGTGACTCAAGAGGCGGGAGGGAAGGGGAGACCCAGTACTTC. This sequence encodes CATSDSRGGREGETQYF.

The chain couples TRBV28 to TRBJ1-1; weak D call: TRBD1 (5 bases). CDR1 is MDHEN, CDR2 SYDVKM, per germline. The CDR3 has 15 amino acids. The V gene lost 7 bases and the J gene lost 4 bases, with 19 bases spanning the gap. For the CDR3, the DNA is TGTGCCAGCACCTCCCTGATGCAGGGAGGCACTGAAGCTTTCTTT. Encoded protein: CASTSLMQGGTEAFF.

Remarks on this clone: The junction does not match germline at one end; this may be a read error. The chain recombines TRBV3-1 (or the pseudogene TRBV3-2) with TRBJ2-1; 13 positions agree with TRBD2. CDR1 and CDR2 (germline): LGHDT, YNNKEL (reference sequence). CDR3 size: 14 residues. CDR3 sequence (DNA): TGTGCCAGCAGCCAAGGGACTAGCGGGAGCACCGGGCTCTTC. Amino acids: CASSQGTSGSTGLF.

There are a few counts of this clone. The chain uses TRBV28 and TRBJ2-6; 11 positions match TRBD1. The CDR3 extends over 17 amino acids. Trimming took 6 bases from V and 4 from J; bases not matched to a gene: 8. Germline V lookup: CDR1 MDHEN, CDR2 SYDVKM. CDR3 DNA: TGTGCCAGCAGGGACAGGGGGCGCCCCTCCGGGGCCAACGTCCTGACTTTC. Translating gives CASRDRGRPSGANVLTF.

V and J are TRBV5-1 and TRBJ1-2; 7 bases match TRBD1. CDR1 SGHRS and CDR2 YFSETQ come from the germline V gene. CDR3 length equals 14 residues. J gave up 2 bases and V 4 bases, and 5 bases lay outside the gene matches. Here the CDR3 reads CASSVGDRNYGYTF. The CDR3 DNA follows: TGCGCCAGCAGCGTCGGGGACAGAAACTATGGCTACACCTTC.

The rearrangement joins TRBV7-8 to TRBJ2-5; D is possibly TRBD2 (6 bases). The CDR3 consists of 14 residues. Germline loops: CDR1 SGHVS, CDR2 FQNEAQ. Trimming left V 1 base short and J 4 bases short, with 10 bases between. The CDR3 is CASSLGGGAETQYF. CDR3 nucleotide sequence: TGTGCCAGCAGCTTAGGAGGAGGGGCAGAGACCCAGTACTTC.

Notes on this clone: Distinct nucleotide sequences in the sample also encode this CDR3. This chain links TRBV2 with TRBJ1-5, with TRBD1 matching 9 bases. CDR1 and CDR2 from the germline V gene are SNHLY and FYNNEI. Germline trimming cut 0 bases from V and 4 bases from J; bases unmatched to any gene: 4. The CDR3 runs to 16 residues. For the CDR3, the DNA is TGTGCCAGCAGTGAAGCGGGTGGACAGGGGAATCAGCCCCAGCATTTT. It encodes CASSEAGGQGNQPQHF. Filled out from reference TRBV2 and TRBJ1-5, the complete variable domain reads EPEVTQTPSHQVTQMGQEVILRCVPISNHLYFYWYRQILGQKVEFLVSFYNNEISEKSEIFDDQFSVERPDGSNFTLKIRSTKLEDSAMYFCASSEAGGQGNQPQHFGDGTRLSIL.

The chain uses TRBV27 and TRBJ2-2; D unclear. The CDR3 sequence is 15 residues long. The V and J ends lost 0 bases and 1 base respectively, with 6 bases between them. Germline V gives CDR1 MNHEY, CDR2 SMNVEV (reference sequence). CDR3 in DNA: TGTGCCAGCAGTTTATCCCCCTTGAACACCGGGGAGCTGTTTTTT. Its translation is CASSLSPLNTGELFF.

This clone was detected only once. The chain is built from TRBV7-8 and TRBJ2-1; TRBD2 matches 12 bases. Trimming took 4 bases from V and 4 from J; bases not matched to a gene: 2. Germline V gene sequence: CDR1 SGHVS, CDR2 FQNEAQ. The CDR3 has 15 amino acids. The CDR3 protein is CASSYGLAGYNEQFF. The CDR3 DNA sequence: TGTGCCAGCAGCTATGGACTAGCGGGATACAATGAGCAGTTCTTC.

This clone occurred a few times. The chain recombines TRBV27 with TRBJ1-1; 12 positions match TRBD1. J was trimmed by 3 bases and V by 6 bases; bases with no gene match: 5. The CDR3 is 15 residues long. The germline CDR1 and CDR2 sequences are MNHEY and SMNVEV (reference sequence). The CDR3: CASRLGQGAYTEAFF. CDR3 bases: TGTGCCAGCAGGTTGGGACAGGGGGCATACACTGAAGCTTTCTTT.

The chain couples TRBV10-3 to TRBJ1-5; the D is unclear. V was clipped by 0 bases and J by 0 bases, with 12 bases between them. The CDR3 runs to 17 residues. From germline, CDR1 is ENHRY and CDR2 SYGVKD. Here the CDR3 reads CAISESIGRYSNQPQHF. CDR3 nucleotide sequence: TGTGCCATCAGTGAGTCTATAGGGAGATATAGCAATCAGCCCCAGCATTTT.